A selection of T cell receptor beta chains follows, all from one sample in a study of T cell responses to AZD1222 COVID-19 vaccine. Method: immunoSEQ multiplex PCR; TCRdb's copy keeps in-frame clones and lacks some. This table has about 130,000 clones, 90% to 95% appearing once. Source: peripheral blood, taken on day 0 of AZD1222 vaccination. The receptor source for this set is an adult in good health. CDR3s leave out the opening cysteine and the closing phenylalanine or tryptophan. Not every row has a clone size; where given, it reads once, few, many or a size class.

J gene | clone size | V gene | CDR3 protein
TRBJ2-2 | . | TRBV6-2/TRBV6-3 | ASSYLRDRGPAGELF
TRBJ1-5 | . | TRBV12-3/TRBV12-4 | ASRGLVSQPQH
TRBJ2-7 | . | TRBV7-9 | ASSVSGGGEQY
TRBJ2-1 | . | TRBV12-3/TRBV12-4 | ASSLPPLNEQF
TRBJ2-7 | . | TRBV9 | ASSVAESYEQY
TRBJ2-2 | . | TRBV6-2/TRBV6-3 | ASSYIPDTGELF
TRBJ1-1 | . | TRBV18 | ASSPRSRGVNEAF
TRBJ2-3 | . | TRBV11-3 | ASSLWGTSTDTQY
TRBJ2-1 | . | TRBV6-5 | ASSPRGRGAREQF
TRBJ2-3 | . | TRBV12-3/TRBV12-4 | ASSFKRADTQY
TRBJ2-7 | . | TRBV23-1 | ASRDRTGEQY
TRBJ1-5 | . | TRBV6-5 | ASSFIGGKSNQPQH
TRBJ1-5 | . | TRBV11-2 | ASSLQGGIQPQH
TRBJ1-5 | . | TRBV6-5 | ASSYSPTSSPQH
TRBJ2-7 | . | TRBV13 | ASSFPSSRQY
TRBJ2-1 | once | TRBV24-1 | ATSDPGQGDNEQF
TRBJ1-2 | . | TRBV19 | ASRTSGLGYT
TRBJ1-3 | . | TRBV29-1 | SARKSSGNTIY
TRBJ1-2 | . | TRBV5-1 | ASSAQLNYGYT
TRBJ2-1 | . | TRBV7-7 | ASSPGTGNGNEQF
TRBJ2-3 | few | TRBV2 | ASSATSGGADTQY
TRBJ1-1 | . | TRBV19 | ASSIYDREEAF
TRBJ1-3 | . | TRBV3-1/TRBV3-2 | ASSTLRVDTIY
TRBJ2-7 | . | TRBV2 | ASSPGAGSYEQY
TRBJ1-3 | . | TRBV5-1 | ASSASGTYNSGNTIY
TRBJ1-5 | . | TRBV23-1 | ASSQVSQNPTGKNQPQH
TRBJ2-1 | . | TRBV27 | ASSFSGGHINEQF
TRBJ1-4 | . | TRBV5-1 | ASSLRIRASGEKLF
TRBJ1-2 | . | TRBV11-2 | ASSFQRNYGYT
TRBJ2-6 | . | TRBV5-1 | ASSVGTVSGANVLT
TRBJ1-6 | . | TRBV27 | ASSLSVNSPLH
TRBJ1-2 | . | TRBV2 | ASSGTGYNYGYT
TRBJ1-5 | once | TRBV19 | ASSITGGNQPQH
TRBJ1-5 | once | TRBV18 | ASSPQGLAQPQH
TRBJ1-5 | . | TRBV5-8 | ASRPQGYSNQPQH
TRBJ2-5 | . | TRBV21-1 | ASSKARSRSCETQY
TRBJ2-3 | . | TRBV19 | ASSSRHLAGVADTQY
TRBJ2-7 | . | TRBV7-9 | ASSLSGQGAVDEQY
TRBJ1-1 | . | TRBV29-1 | SVEGLTEAF
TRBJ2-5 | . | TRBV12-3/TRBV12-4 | ASSYGMDETQY
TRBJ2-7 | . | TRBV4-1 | ASSQLDRPYEQY
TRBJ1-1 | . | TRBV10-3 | AISEDRGLGTEAF
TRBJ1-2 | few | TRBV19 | ASSIGRGYGYT
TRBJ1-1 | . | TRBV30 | AWSEPLPTWWNTEAF
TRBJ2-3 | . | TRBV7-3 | ASSLIVNADTQY
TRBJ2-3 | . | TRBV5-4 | ASSLGAGGPDTQY
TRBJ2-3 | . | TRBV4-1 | ASSQETKRHALVDTQY
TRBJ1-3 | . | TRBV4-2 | ASSQVQGAGGNTIY
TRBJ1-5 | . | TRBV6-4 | ASSLSWDQPQH
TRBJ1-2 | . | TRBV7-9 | ASSLAGGVGYGYT
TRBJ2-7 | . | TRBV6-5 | ASSSDSYEQY
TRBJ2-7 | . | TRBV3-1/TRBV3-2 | ASSQAGDSYEQY
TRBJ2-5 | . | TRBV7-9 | ASSFLQGETQY
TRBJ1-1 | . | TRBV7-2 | ASSNNKNTEAF
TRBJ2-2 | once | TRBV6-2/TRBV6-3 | ASSDQGRELF